The 24 T cell receptor beta chains reported below all come from one sample, sequenced in a study of regulatory T cells in long-lasting Graves disease. Building the TCR beta libraries relied on iRepertoire HTBI primers, and CDR3 regions underwent Arm-PCR. TCRdb reprocessed the multiplex PCR reads with MiXCR, giving one entry per CDR3 protein. The sample consists of a few hundred thousand distinct CDR3 sequences, about 15% of them appearing once. Specified time point: newly diagnosed GD, antithyroid drugs for less than 3 months. The authors made the TCR library using RNA they extracted from PBMCs. These data also featured in a second study, about T cells in Graves' hyperthyroidism and ophthalmopathy.

Specimen: peripheral blood mononuclear cells (PBMCs), collected at new diagnosis, from a patient treated with antithyroid drugs. These TCRs come from a woman under 30 with Graves disease.

This clonotype has a count of ten or more. The chain joins TRBV20-1 to TRBJ2-3; D uncertain. This CDR3 spans 15 amino acids. CDR1 is DFQATT and CDR2 is SNEGSKA in the germline V gene (reference sequence). V was pared by 0 bases and J by 4 bases, with 14 bases between. Here the CDR3 DNA reads TGCAGTGCTAGAGACTGGCTGTCTAGGGCAGATACGCAGTATTTT. Its translation: CSARDWLSRADTQYF.

With regard to this clonotype: The germline gene is not matched at one end of the junction; a read error may be the cause. The gene calls are TRBV28 and TRBJ2-7; 11 bases line up with TRBD2. Looked up from germline, CDR1 is MDHEN and CDR2 is SYDVKM. The CDR3 extends over 17 amino acids. CDR3 sequence (DNA): TGTGTCAGCAGCCAGATAGAGGTGACTAGCGGGACATACGAGCAGTACTTC. It encodes CVSSQIEVTSGTYEQYF.

This chain connects TRBV20-1 to TRBJ2-7; 7 bases line up with TRBD1. With 0 bases clipped from V and 10 bases from J, the junction kept 12 bases outside the gene matches. There are 14 residues in the CDR3. Germline loops: CDR1 DFQATT, CDR2 SNEGSKA (reference sequence). CDR3 loop: CSARDPRQGVLQYF. CDR3 DNA: TGCAGTGCTAGAGATCCGCGACAGGGTGTCCTTCAGTACTTC.

In this sample, this clonotype turned up many times. The chain employs TRBV3-1 and TRBJ1-1, with unresolved D. Trimming left V 1 base short and J 4 bases short, with 7 bases between. The CDR3 has 13 residues. Germline CDR1 is LGHDT and CDR2 is YNNKEL (reference sequence). The CDR3 DNA reads as TGTGCCAGCAGCCAAGGGCAGTTCACTGAAGCTTTCTTT. The encoded protein is CASSQGQFTEAFF.

This clonotype was detected ten times or more. The V and J genes are TRBV20-1 and TRBJ1-1, with 10 bases aligning to TRBD1. Germline V gene sequence: CDR1 DFQATT, CDR2 SNEGSKA (reference sequence). V was pared by 6 bases and J by 4 bases, with 8 bases of the junction left unmatched. The CDR3 has 14 residues. The CDR3 region is CSAPRQGARTEAFF. The CDR3 nucleotides read TGCAGTGCCCCTCGACAGGGGGCGCGCACTGAAGCTTTCTTT.

This clonotype was picked up a small number of times. The V gene is TRBV9, the J gene TRBJ2-1; possibly TRBD2 for D (6 bases). Trimming left V 4 bases short and J 6 bases short, with 26 bases between. The CDR3 length is 18 residues. CDR1 SGDLS and CDR2 YYNGEE come from the germline V gene. In DNA form, the CDR3 reads TGTGCCAGCAGCCATAGAACTGATAGCGGAGTGTTCGGCAATGAGCAGTTCTTC. Amino acid sequence: CASSHRTDSGVFGNEQFF. The full variable domain, completed using reference TRBV9 and TRBJ2-1, is DSGVTQTPKHLITATGQRVTLRCSPRSGDLSVYWYQQSLDQGLQFLIQYYNGEERAKGNILERFSAQQFPDLHSELNLSSLELGDSALYFCASSHRTDSGVFGNEQFFGPGTRLTVL.

Only one count was recorded for this clonotype. The rearrangement joins TRBV19 to TRBJ2-2; 7 positions agree with TRBD2. Germline-derived CDR1 and CDR2 are LNHDA and SQIVND (reference sequence). This CDR3 has 18 residues. The junction had 15 bases not matched to a gene; V was cut back by 3 bases and J by 5 bases. The CDR3: CASSIRTGGSLGTGELFF. CDR3 DNA: TGTGCCAGTAGTATTCGAACGGGCGGGAGTCTGGGGACCGGGGAGCTGTTTTTT. The variable domain in full, completed from reference TRBV19 and TRBJ2-2, reads DGGITQSPKYLFRKEGQNVTLSCEQNLNHDAMYWYRQDPGQGLRLIYYSQIVNDFQKGDIAEGYSVSREKKESFPLTVTSAQKNPTAFYLCASSIRTGGSLGTGELFFGEGSRLTVL.

This clonotype was counted once. This chain connects TRBV7-2 to TRBJ1-4; 12 nucleotides agree with TRBD1. Germline V gives CDR1 SGHTA, CDR2 FQGNSA. V shed 7 bases and J 2 bases; nucleotides not matched to a gene: 5. CDR3 length: 16 residues. CDR3 sequence (DNA): TGTGCCAGCAAGGGACAGGGGGCTGGTACTAATGAAAAACTGTTTTTT. Translated, it gives CASKGQGAGTNEKLFF.

This clonotype was observed many times. This sequence joins TRBV5-8 and TRBJ2-7; D not resolved. The CDR3 extends over 14 amino acids. V dropped 2 bases and J dropped 2 bases, with 11 bases sitting between them. CDR1 and CDR2 from the germline V gene are SGHTS and YDEGEE. The CDR3 nucleotides read TGTGCCAGCAGCTTCAAGTGGCAGCCCTACGAGCAGTACTTC. Translation gives CASSFKWQPYEQYF.

This clonotype was counted only a few times. The chain couples TRBV10-1 to TRBJ2-1; D call uncertain. This CDR3 region has 17 residues. The V end was cut by 7 bases, the J end by 4 bases, with 23 bases between. Germline V CDR1 and CDR2: WNHNN, SYGVQD (reference sequence). The CDR3: CASIVSSGRFSYNEQFF. In DNA, the CDR3 is TGCGCCAGCATAGTGTCTTCTGGTCGGTTTTCTTACAATGAGCAGTTCTTC.

There are many counts of this clonotype. The chain uses TRBV28 and TRBJ2-7; 7 bases fit TRBD2. Germline CDR1 and CDR2: MDHEN and SYDVKM. The CDR3 spans 12 residues. V was pared by 7 bases and J by 4 bases, with 4 bases of the junction left unmatched. The CDR3 sequence is CASNVGGYEQYF. The CDR3 bases are TGTGCCAGCAATGTCGGGGGGTACGAGCAGTACTTC.

This clonotype came up a few times. The chain employs TRBV7-8 and TRBJ2-7, with TRBD1 matching over 8 bases. CDR3 length equals 15 residues. V trimming: 4 bases; J trimming: 2 bases; junction bases outside the gene matches: 7. The germline gives CDR1 SGHVS, CDR2 FQNEAQ. CDR3 in DNA: TGTGCCAGCAGCTCTCCGGGACAGGTGCCCTACGAGCAGTACTTC. It translates to CASSSPGQVPYEQYF.

This clonotype was detected many times. The chain combines TRBV28 with TRBJ2-7; tentatively, D is TRBD1 or TRBD2 (6 bases each). The CDR3 has 14 amino acids. Per the germline V gene, CDR1 is MDHEN and CDR2 is SYDVKM. The germline V and J ends were trimmed by 7 bases and 4 bases, with 17 bases remaining between them. The CDR3 DNA reads as TGTGCCAGCAACGGGGGCGGGCCAAGATACGAGCAGTACTTC. The encoded protein is CASNGGGPRYEQYF.

The CDR3 sequence: CASSESGRGQYF. Here the CDR3 DNA reads TGCGCCAGCAGTGAGTCTGGGCGCGGGCAGTACTTC. V and J are TRBV10-2 and TRBJ2-7; unclear D gene. From germline, CDR1 is WSHSY and CDR2 SAAADI. V was pared by 0 bases and J by 9 bases, with 9 bases between. The CDR3 spans 12 residues.

The sample holds many counts of this clonotype. This chain uses TRBV7-9 with TRBJ2-7; D is ambiguous. The CDR3 has 14 residues. The V gene lost 1 base and the J gene lost 3 bases, with 10 bases spanning the gap. Germline CDR1 reads SEHNR; CDR2 reads FQNEAQ (reference sequence). The CDR3 spells CASSLGQEGYEQYF. The CDR3, as DNA: TGTGCCAGCAGCTTAGGGCAGGAAGGCTACGAGCAGTACTTC.

This clonotype was detected many times. The chain carries TRBV28 and TRBJ2-1; a weak D match, TRBD2 (7 bases). There are 16 residues in the CDR3. CDR1 and CDR2 (germline): MDHEN, SYDVKM. The V gene lost 4 bases and the J gene lost 0 bases, with 13 bases spanning the gap. The chain's CDR3 is CASSSGGGSSYNEQFF. The CDR3 nucleotides are TGTGCCAGCAGTTCCGGGGGCGGGAGCTCCTACAATGAGCAGTTCTTC.

The table lists this clonotype with many counts. The chain recombines TRBV7-2 with TRBJ2-5; TRBD1 is a possible D gene (5 bases). This CDR3 spans 14 amino acids. Trimming removed 4 bases from V and 5 bases from J, with 14 bases in between. Looked up from germline, CDR1 is SGHTA and CDR2 is FQGNSA. The DNA of the CDR3 is TGTGCCAGCAGCTCCCAAGGGGTGGGGGAGACCCAGTACTTC. It encodes CASSSQGVGETQYF.

This chain links TRBV15 with TRBJ2-2; 9 bases fit TRBD1. Germline V lookup: CDR1 LNHNV, CDR2 YYDKDF (reference sequence). V gave up 3 bases and J gave up 3 bases; unmatched junction bases: 8. The CDR3 loop spans 17 amino acids. The CDR3 sequence is CATSRGDRVQDTGELFF. CDR3 coding DNA: TGTGCCACCAGCAGGGGGGACAGGGTGCAGGACACCGGGGAGCTGTTTTTT.

This clonotype was observed many times. The chain carries TRBV11-3 and TRBJ2-5; possible D gene TRBD2, 6 bases. Germline V CDR1 and CDR2: SGHNT, YENEEA. The CDR3 runs to 12 residues. V shed 3 bases and J shed 5 bases, with 7 bases lying between them. The CDR3 loop is CASSFAGETQYF. In nucleotides, the CDR3 is TGTGCCAGCAGCTTCGCGGGGGAGACCCAGTACTTC.

In its sample, this clonotype was seen many times. The genes are TRBV4-2 and TRBJ1-1; 10 bases are a match to TRBD1. With V trimmed by 1 base and J by 3 bases, 2 bases remained unmatched. CDR1 and CDR2 (germline): LGHNA, YNFKEQ. This CDR3 spans 15 amino acids. CDR3 protein: CASSQGTGGDTEAFF. The CDR3 coding sequence is TGTGCCAGCAGCCAAGGGACAGGGGGTGACACTGAAGCTTTCTTT.

This clonotype has only a few counts. The chain is built from TRBV4-1 and TRBJ2-7, with 11 bases lining up with TRBD2. V lost 1 base to trimming and J lost 4 bases; unmatched junction nucleotides: 9. This CDR3 is built from 17 residues. CDR1 and CDR2 (germline): MGHRA, YSYEKL. The CDR3 region has the DNA TGCGCCAGCAGCCAAGCGGTTCAGGGACTAGCGGATTACGAGCAGTACTTC. Its translation is CASSQAVQGLADYEQYF.

This clonotype was detected many times. The rearrangement joins TRBV7-9 to TRBJ2-7, with TRBD2 matching over 13 bases. This CDR3 has 17 residues. The germline CDR1 and CDR2 sequences are SEHNR and FQNEAQ (reference sequence). V lost 4 bases and J lost 5; bases outside the gene matches: 11. CDR3 residues: CASSSISGLAGADEQYF. In nucleotides, the CDR3 is TGTGCCAGCAGCTCCATATCCGGACTAGCGGGAGCTGACGAGCAGTACTTC.

The chain links TRBV5-1 to TRBJ2-3; 8 nucleotides align to TRBD1. J gave up 8 bases and V 4 bases, and 12 bases lay outside the gene matches. CDR3 size: 15 residues. CDR1 SGHRS and CDR2 YFSETQ come from the germline V gene. CDR3 loop: CASSPGTGVAATQYF. CDR3 in DNA: TGCGCCAGCAGCCCTGGGACAGGTGTTGCAGCTACGCAGTATTTT.

The gene calls are TRBV2 and TRBJ2-5; TRBD2 matches at 14 bases. From germline, CDR1 is SNHLY and CDR2 FYNNEI. Trimming took 6 bases from V and 3 from J; bases not matched to a gene: 6. The CDR3 spans 16 residues. This CDR3 is CASRTSGRAEEETQYF. CDR3 DNA: TGTGCCAGCAGGACTAGCGGGAGGGCCGAGGAAGAGACCCAGTACTTC.